This T cell receptor (beta chain) was sequenced for a study of glioma-infiltrating T cells. General observations from the study: Gliomas, especially low-grade, showed above-expected tissue-blood divergence; non-neoplastic patients showed below. Tissue and blood shared very few CDR3 sequences.

This CDR3 contains 14 residues. CDR1 and CDR2 (germline): LNHDA, SQIVND (reference sequence). The V gene end was trimmed by 4 bases and the J gene end by 4 bases; junction bases not matched to a gene: 3. TCR alpha and beta CDR3 regions were amplified from RNA using iRepertoire nested multiplex PCR. One-step reverse transcription and amplification started from roughly 100-400 ng of tissue mRNA or PBMC total RNA. TCRdb passed the multiplex PCR reads through MiXCR, listing each CDR3 protein once. This sample has over 15,000 distinct CDR3 sequences, with about 62% found just once. Concerning this clonotype itself: What it recognizes is unknown.

This chain uses TRBV19 with TRBJ1-5; 8 bases line up with TRBD1. The clonotype comes from a human donor with low-grade glioma or glioblastoma, undergoing nonglioma brain surgery, or in good health (not recorded which). Sequenced material: glioma tissue, nonneoplastic brain tissue, or PBMCs (not recorded which). CDR3 sequence reads: CASSTGGGNQPQHF. CDR3 coding DNA: TGTGCCAGTAGTACAGGGGGCGGAAATCAGCCCCAGCATTTT.